These T cell receptor beta chains were read from a single sample in a study of T cells after yellow fever vaccination. TCRdb passed the 5' RACE reads through MiXCR, listing each CDR3 protein once. The data show roughly 330,000 distinct CDR3 sequences, 3% to 4.5% seen once. The specimen was PBMCs, collected 5 days after the yellow fever booster vaccination. The receptors here all came from a man aged 18 to 29 who received the YFV17D yellow fever vaccine. Each CDR3 is given with its conserved first and last residue. Fields, in order: J gene, clone size, V gene, D gene, CDR3 DNA, CDR3 protein. The D gene is left open where the match is weak. Clone size is shown for a subset of rows, as once, few, many or a class of expanded clone.

J gene: TRBJ2-2
clone size: few
V gene: TRBV30
D gene: .
CDR3 DNA: TGTGCCTGGAGCCCTCTCACCGGGGAGCTGTTTTTT
CDR3 protein: CAWSPLTGELFF

J gene: TRBJ1-5
clone size: .
V gene: TRBV5-6
D gene: .
CDR3 DNA: TGTGCCAGCAGCTTTGGTCGGTCAAGAGATCAGCCCCAGCATTTT
CDR3 protein: CASSFGRSRDQPQHF

J gene: TRBJ2-6
clone size: many
V gene: TRBV5-1
D gene: .
CDR3 DNA: TGCGCCAGCAGCTTGGGCTCTGGGGCCAACGTCCTGACTTTC
CDR3 protein: CASSLGSGANVLTF

J gene: TRBJ1-3
clone size: many
V gene: TRBV7-2
D gene: .
CDR3 DNA: TGTGCCAGCAGCGCGACAGTCTCTGGAAACACCATATATTTT
CDR3 protein: CASSATVSGNTIYF

J gene: TRBJ2-2
clone size: many
V gene: TRBV5-6
D gene: TRBD2
CDR3 DNA: TGTGCCAGCAGCTTCGGACTAGCTCTCGCTCCCGGGGAGCTGTTTTTT
CDR3 protein: CASSFGLALAPGELFF

J gene: TRBJ2-5
clone size: few
V gene: TRBV20-1
D gene: TRBD2
CDR3 DNA: TGCAGTGCTAGAGATATCCGGGGAGGGAGAGAGACCCAGTACTTC
CDR3 protein: CSARDIRGGRETQYF

J gene: TRBJ1-6
clone size: .
V gene: TRBV12-3/TRBV12-4
D gene: TRBD1
CDR3 DNA: TGTGCCAGCAGTCCTCAGGGGGCTAGTTCACCCCTCCACTTT
CDR3 protein: CASSPQGASSPLHF

J gene: TRBJ1-2
clone size: .
V gene: TRBV7-2
D gene: .
CDR3 DNA: TGTGCCAGCAGCTCCACCTATGGCTACACCTTC
CDR3 protein: CASSSTYGYTF

J gene: TRBJ2-7
clone size: few
V gene: TRBV11-2
D gene: TRBD1
CDR3 DNA: TGTGCCAGCAGCTTGACGGACAGGGCCCTCCTTAAATTCTCCTACGAGCAGTACTTC
CDR3 protein: CASSLTDRALLKFSYEQYF

J gene: TRBJ2-3
clone size: few
V gene: TRBV29-1
D gene: .
CDR3 DNA: TGCAGCGGTGACATGGCGGATCGGGATACGCAGTATTTT
CDR3 protein: CSGDMADRDTQYF

J gene: TRBJ1-1
clone size: .
V gene: TRBV7-2
D gene: .
CDR3 DNA: TGTGCCAGCAGCTACCCGGGGCGAGGGGGATGGACTGAAGCTTTCTTT
CDR3 protein: CASSYPGRGGWTEAFF

J gene: TRBJ1-4
clone size: many
V gene: TRBV4-3
D gene: .
CDR3 DNA: TGCGCCAGCAGCCAAGACGGCGCGGTACTGTTTTTT
CDR3 protein: CASSQDGAVLFF

J gene: TRBJ2-2
clone size: few
V gene: TRBV7-6
D gene: TRBD2
CDR3 DNA: TGTGCCAGCAGCCGGACTAGCGGGGGGGCGCTGGGCACCGGGGAGCTGTTTTTT
CDR3 protein: CASSRTSGGALGTGELFF

J gene: TRBJ2-7
clone size: many
V gene: TRBV18
D gene: .
CDR3 DNA: TGTGCCAGCTCACCACCATCTCCCTACGAGCAGTACTTC
CDR3 protein: CASSPPSPYEQYF

J gene: TRBJ1-4
clone size: many
V gene: TRBV5-1
D gene: TRBD1
CDR3 DNA: TGCGCCAGCAGCCCCCGGGACAGGGGAACTAATGAAAAACTGTTTTTT
CDR3 protein: CASSPRDRGTNEKLFF